These T cell receptor beta chains were read from a single sample in a study of cytomegalovirus exposure and HLA in healthy donors. Profiled with immunoSEQ multiplex PCR; TCRdb holds only in-frame clones, not every one. The table lists 250,000 to 350,000 clones, about 80% of them singletons, with about 0.29% in the top ten. Sequenced material: PBMCs. The origin of the receptors is a girl aged 2-10 years in good health and CMV-seronegative. Each CDR3 is given with its conserved first and last residue. The order of the fields is D gene, CDR3 length, V gene, clone size, J gene, CDR3 DNA, CDR3 protein. The D gene is left open where the match is weak. The size entry is marked missing in some rows and otherwise reads once, few, many or a size class.

-	16	TRBV7-6	-	TRBJ1-2	TGTGCCAGCAGCTTAGCCCAAGGCAGGGGTATCTATGGCTACACCTTC	CASSLAQGRGIYGYTF
-	15	TRBV5-4	-	TRBJ2-3	TGTGCCAGCAGCTTCCAACTAGCTAGCACAGATACGCAGTATTTT	CASSFQLASTDTQYF
-	12	TRBV7-9	-	TRBJ2-7	TGTGCCTCGGGGGGCGACTCCTACGAGCAGTACTTC	CASGGDSYEQYF
-	14	TRBV28	-	TRBJ2-7	TGTGCCAGCAGTTTAGGCGGGATTCTTTACGAGCAGTACTTC	CASSLGGILYEQYF
-	13	TRBV5-6	few	TRBJ1-1	TGTGCCAGCCTCCCTTGGCGGGGAACTGAAGCTTTCTTT	CASLPWRGTEAFF
-	16	TRBV13	-	TRBJ2-3	TGTGCCAGCAGCTTTGGGGCCCGATCGGGCACAGATACGCAGTATTTT	CASSFGARSGTDTQYF
-	14	TRBV5-1	-	TRBJ1-1	TGCGCCAGCAGCCCGGCCCCCGAGGACACTGAAGCTTTCTTT	CASSPAPEDTEAFF
-	13	TRBV29-1	few	TRBJ1-1	TGCAGCGTTGACAGGACACTGAACACTGAAGCTTTCTTT	CSVDRTLNTEAFF
-	12	TRBV7-9	once	TRBJ1-1	TGTGCCAGCAGCCAAGCTAACACTGAAGCTTTCTTT	CASSQANTEAFF
TRBD2	14	TRBV27	-	TRBJ2-7	TGTGCCAGCAGTTTTAATCAGGGAGGGTACGAGCAGTACTTC	CASSFNQGGYEQYF
TRBD1	14	TRBV9	once	TRBJ2-4	TGTGCCAGCAGCATGACAGGGGCTCAAAACATTCAGTACTTC	CASSMTGAQNIQYF
-	14	TRBV2	once	TRBJ2-3	TGTGCCAGCAGACTTATCGAGAGCACAGATACGCAGTATTTT	CASRLIESTDTQYF
TRBD1	16	TRBV9	-	TRBJ2-2	TGTGCCAGCAGCGCCCCCGGGACAGGGTTTTCCGGGGAGCTGTTTTTT	CASSAPGTGFSGELFF
-	13	TRBV19	-	TRBJ2-7	TGTGCCAGTAGTATGACTAACTCCTACGAGCAGTACTTC	CASSMTNSYEQYF
TRBD1	17	TRBV6-1	-	TRBJ2-5	TGTGCCAGCAGTGAGATCTTGACAGGGCTGCTCCAAGAGACCCAGTACTTC	CASSEILTGLLQETQYF
-	15	TRBV5-1	-	TRBJ1-1	TGCGCCAGCAGCTTGGAGGGGGAGGGGACGGGGGAAGCTTTCTTT	CASSLEGEGTGEAFF
TRBD1	19	TRBV15	-	TRBJ1-1	TGTGCCACCAGCAGACCCGGATGGGGACAGGCGTTTATGAACACTGAAGCTTTCTTT	CATSRPGWGQAFMNTEAFF
-	13	TRBV28	-	TRBJ1-3	TGTGCCAGCAGTTTATCGACAGTAAACACCATATATTTT	CASSLSTVNTIYF
-	16	TRBV7-6	few	TRBJ1-5	TGTGCCAGCAGCTTAAACAGACAGGACAGCAATCAGCCCCAGCATTTT	CASSLNRQDSNQPQHF
TRBD1	13	TRBV29-1	-	TRBJ2-7	TGCAGCGTTGATGAGACAGGGAAGTACGAGCAGTACTTC	CSVDETGKYEQYF
-	11	TRBV20-1	-	TRBJ2-1	TGCAGTGCCTCCAGGGTGAATGAGCAGCTCTTC	CSASRVNEQLF
-	16	TRBV5-6	-	TRBJ2-5	TGTGCCAGCAGCATGCCGCGGGGAGGACAGGAAGAGACCCAGTACTTC	CASSMPRGGQEETQYF
TRBD2	14	TRBV19	-	TRBJ2-7	TGTGCCAGTAGTACTAGCGGGTATTGGTACGAGCAGTACTTC	CASSTSGYWYEQYF
-	14	TRBV29-1	-	TRBJ1-5	TGCAGCGTGGCAAATGTTACGGGGAATCAGCCCCAGCATTTT	CSVANVTGNQPQHF
-	14	TRBV7-9	-	TRBJ1-1	TGTGCCAGCAGCTCGCGATCGGGGTCCACTGAAGCTTTCTTT	CASSSRSGSTEAFF
TRBD2	14	TRBV2	-	TRBJ2-7	TGTGCCAGCAGTGAGGCCAGCGGGGGTTACGAGCAGTACTTC	CASSEASGGYEQYF
-	14	TRBV9	-	TRBJ2-3	TGTGCCAGCAGCGTAGGGGCTAGCACAGATACGCAGTATTTT	CASSVGASTDTQYF
-	14	TRBV7-9	-	TRBJ1-2	TGTGCCAGCAGCTTCCCAGGGGAAAGTCATGGCTACACCTTC	CASSFPGESHGYTF
-	16	TRBV28	-	TRBJ1-6	TGTGCCAGCAGTCATGGCAGGTCGTTCAATAATTCACCCCTCCACTTT	CASSHGRSFNNSPLHF
-	15	TRBV11-1	few	TRBJ1-3	TGTGCCAGCAGCTTAAATGGGCTCTCTGGAAACACCATATATTTT	CASSLNGLSGNTIYF
TRBD2	13	TRBV28	-	TRBJ2-5	TGTGCCAGCAGCGGGGGGGATCAGGAGACCCAGTACTTC	CASSGGDQETQYF
TRBD1	16	TRBV6-5	-	TRBJ1-1	TGTGCCAGCAGTTACCCGTCGGAGGGGGCCAGAACTGAAGCTTTCTTT	CASSYPSEGARTEAFF
TRBD2	17	TRBV28	-	TRBJ2-7	TGTGCCAGCCTGTCATTATTGAGCGGGAGGGCCTCCCACGAGCAGTACTTC	CASLSLLSGRASHEQYF
-	14	TRBV21-1	-	TRBJ1-4	TGTGCCAGCAGCAAAGTTATGCAGATAGAAAAACTGTTTTTT	CASSKVMQIEKLFF
-	13	TRBV2	once	TRBJ1-1	TGTGCCGGCGTTAGGGACTCGAACACTGAAGCTTTCTTT	CAGVRDSNTEAFF
-	15	TRBV6-1	-	TRBJ1-5	TGTGCCAGCAGCCCCACAGGATCGATAGGTCAGCCCCAGCATTTT	CASSPTGSIGQPQHF
TRBD2	14	TRBV7-9	-	TRBJ2-1	TGTGCCAGCAGCCTTCAGCGGGGATACAATGAGCAGTTCTTC	CASSLQRGYNEQFF
TRBD1	15	TRBV7-9	-	TRBJ1-2	TGTGCCAGCAGCTCCAGGACAGGGGGCTTTGGTGGCTACACCTTC	CASSSRTGGFGGYTF
-	15	TRBV2	-	TRBJ2-7	TGTGCCAGCAGGTTCCGGACCCGACAGGACGACGAGCAGTACTTC	CASRFRTRQDDEQYF
TRBD2	16	TRBV5-4	-	TRBJ2-3	TGTGCCAGCAGCGAGAAACTAGCGGGGGTCACAGATACGCAGTATTTT	CASSEKLAGVTDTQYF
-	15	TRBV27	few	TRBJ2-7	TGTGCCAGCAGTTTATCGGGCGGGACTCTCTCCGAGCAGTACTTC	CASSLSGGTLSEQYF